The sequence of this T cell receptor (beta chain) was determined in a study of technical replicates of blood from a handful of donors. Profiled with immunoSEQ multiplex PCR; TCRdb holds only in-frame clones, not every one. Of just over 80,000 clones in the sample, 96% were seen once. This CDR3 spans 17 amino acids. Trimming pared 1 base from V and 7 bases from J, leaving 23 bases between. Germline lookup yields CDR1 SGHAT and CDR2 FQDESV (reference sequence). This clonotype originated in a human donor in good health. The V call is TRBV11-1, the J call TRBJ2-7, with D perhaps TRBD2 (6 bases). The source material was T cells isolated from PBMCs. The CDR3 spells CASSLGGGTPLIHEQYF. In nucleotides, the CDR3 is TGTGCCAGCAGCTTAGGCGGTGGGACTCCCCTTATTCATGAGCAGTACTTC.